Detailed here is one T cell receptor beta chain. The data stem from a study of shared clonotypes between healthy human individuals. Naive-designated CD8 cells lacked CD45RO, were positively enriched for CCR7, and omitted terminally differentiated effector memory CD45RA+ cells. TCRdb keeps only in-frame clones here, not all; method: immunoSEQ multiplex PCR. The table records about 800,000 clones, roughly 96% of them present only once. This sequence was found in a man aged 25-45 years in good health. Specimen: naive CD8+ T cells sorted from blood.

The DNA of the CDR3 is TGTGCCAGCAGCTTAGCGGGGACTAGCGTTAACTACGAGCAGTACTTC. Its translation is CASSLAGTSVNYEQYF. The rearrangement joins TRBV7-9 to TRBJ2-7; 10 bases map to TRBD2. Germline CDR1 is SEHNR and CDR2 is FQNEAQ (reference sequence). The V segment lost 0 bases and the J segment 3 bases; nucleotides outside the gene matches: 5. There are 16 residues in the CDR3.